A selection of T cell receptor beta chains follows, all from one sample in a study of control samples from healthy donors and cancer patients. The table came from immunoSEQ multiplex PCR; TCRdb's copy has only in-frame clones and leaves some out. The sample lists roughly 88,000 clones, 91% occurring once. Sample: blood. Receptors originate from a man aged 50 to 59 in good health. The CDR3 runs from the conserved cysteine through the conserved F or W. Each record gives: D gene, clone size, V gene, J gene, CDR3 protein, CDR3 DNA. The D gene is left open where the match is weak. Clone size is shown for a subset of rows, as once, few, many or a class of expanded clone.

d_gene: NA
abundance: NA
v_gene: TRBV25-1
j_gene: TRBJ1-4
CDR3aa: CASSELLVNEKLFF
CDR3nt: TGTGCCAGCAGTGAACTTTTGGTGAATGAAAAACTGTTTTTT

d_gene: NA
abundance: NA
v_gene: TRBV19
j_gene: TRBJ1-6
CDR3aa: CASSPGVAPLHF
CDR3nt: TGTGCCAGTAGTCCCGGGGTGGCACCCCTCCACTTT

d_gene: NA
abundance: NA
v_gene: TRBV12-5
j_gene: TRBJ2-7
CDR3aa: CASGWAYEQYF
CDR3nt: TGTGCTAGTGGTTGGGCCTACGAGCAGTACTTC

d_gene: NA
abundance: NA
v_gene: TRBV18
j_gene: TRBJ1-5
CDR3aa: CASSPGVDQPQHF
CDR3nt: TGTGCCAGCTCGCCCGGAGTTGATCAGCCCCAGCATTTT

d_gene: TRBD1
abundance: NA
v_gene: TRBV30
j_gene: TRBJ1-2
CDR3aa: CAWSEPGGGYGYTF
CDR3nt: TGTGCCTGGAGTGAACCAGGGGGCGGCTATGGCTACACCTTC

d_gene: NA
abundance: NA
v_gene: TRBV24-1
j_gene: TRBJ1-4
CDR3aa: CATSDLPTEVTNEKLFF
CDR3nt: TGTGCCACCAGTGATTTGCCGACAGAGGTAACTAATGAAAAACTGTTTTTT

d_gene: NA
abundance: NA
v_gene: TRBV6-5
j_gene: TRBJ2-7
CDR3aa: CATVDRSSYEQYF
CDR3nt: TGTGCCACTGTAGACAGAAGCTCCTACGAGCAGTACTTC

d_gene: NA
abundance: many
v_gene: TRBV6-1
j_gene: TRBJ1-2
CDR3aa: CASSEGLAGAIYGYTF
CDR3nt: TGTGCCAGCAGTGAAGGACTGGCAGGGGCTATCTATGGCTACACCTTC

d_gene: NA
abundance: NA
v_gene: TRBV11-2
j_gene: TRBJ1-3
CDR3aa: CASSRQYRNTIYF
CDR3nt: TGTGCCAGCAGCCGGCAGTATAGAAACACCATATATTTT

d_gene: NA
abundance: NA
v_gene: TRBV11-3
j_gene: TRBJ1-5
CDR3aa: CASSFYENQPQHF
CDR3nt: TGTGCCAGCAGCTTCTACGAGAATCAGCCCCAGCATTTT

d_gene: NA
abundance: NA
v_gene: TRBV6-6
j_gene: TRBJ2-1
CDR3aa: CACLGQEGNNEQFF
CDR3nt: TGTGCCTGCCTCGGGCAGGAGGGGAACAATGAGCAGTTCTTC

d_gene: TRBD2
abundance: NA
v_gene: TRBV7-9
j_gene: TRBJ2-5
CDR3aa: CASRGRGLAEETQYF
CDR3nt: TGTGCCAGCAGGGGACGTGGACTAGCGGAAGAGACCCAGTACTTC

d_gene: TRBD1
abundance: once
v_gene: TRBV29-1
j_gene: TRBJ1-2
CDR3aa: CSGGDRVGFYGYTF
CDR3nt: TGCAGCGGGGGGGACAGGGTCGGGTTTTATGGCTACACCTTC

d_gene: NA
abundance: NA
v_gene: TRBV10-3
j_gene: TRBJ1-2
CDR3aa: CAISESRGNYGYTF
CDR3nt: TGTGCCATCAGTGAGTCGAGGGGGAACTATGGCTACACCTTC

d_gene: NA
abundance: NA
v_gene: TRBV5-1
j_gene: TRBJ2-2
CDR3aa: CASSPWGGSNTGELFF
CDR3nt: TGCGCCAGCAGCCCGTGGGGGGGCTCGAACACCGGGGAGCTGTTTTTT

d_gene: TRBD2
abundance: NA
v_gene: TRBV4-1
j_gene: TRBJ2-2
CDR3aa: CASSRPFGTTGGNTGELFF
CDR3nt: TGCGCCAGCAGCCGGCCCTTCGGTACTACGGGGGGGAACACCGGGGAGCTGTTTTTT

d_gene: NA
abundance: NA
v_gene: TRBV14
j_gene: TRBJ2-7
CDR3aa: CASSQGRRHEQYF
CDR3nt: TGTGCCAGCAGCCAAGGGAGGCGGCACGAGCAGTACTTC

d_gene: TRBD1
abundance: once
v_gene: TRBV10-3
j_gene: TRBJ1-1
CDR3aa: CAISGTGRGNTEAFF
CDR3nt: TGTGCCATCAGTGGGACAGGGAGAGGGAACACTGAAGCTTTCTTT

d_gene: TRBD2
abundance: NA
v_gene: TRBV5-1
j_gene: TRBJ2-7
CDR3aa: CASSWTSGGAEEYF
CDR3nt: TGCGCCAGCAGCTGGACTAGCGGGGGGGCCGAGGAGTACTTC

d_gene: NA
abundance: NA
v_gene: TRBV10-3
j_gene: TRBJ1-6
CDR3aa: CAISAGPGNSPLHF
CDR3nt: TGTGCCATCAGTGCCGGACCGGGGAATTCACCCCTCCACTTT